This T cell receptor (beta chain) comes out of a study of T cell responses to AZD1222 COVID-19 vaccine. The CDR3 totals 15 residues. Germline-derived CDR1 and CDR2 are SGHNT and YYREEE (reference sequence). V lost 0 bases to trimming and J lost 3 bases; unmatched junction nucleotides: 3. The protocol was immunoSEQ multiplex PCR, while the TCRdb copy is restricted to in-frame clones and leaves out a portion. The sample consists of fewer than 150,000 clones, around 90% of them appearing once. In this sample, this clone turned up once. This specimen was peripheral blood, taken on day 0 of AZD1222 vaccination. The chain carries TRBV5-4 and TRBJ2-3; 8 bases are shared with TRBD2. The TCR was taken from an adult in good health. The CDR3 spells CASSLEGLVTDTQYF. The CDR3 DNA follows: TGTGCCAGCAGCTTGGAGGGACTAGTGACAGATACGCAGTATTTT.